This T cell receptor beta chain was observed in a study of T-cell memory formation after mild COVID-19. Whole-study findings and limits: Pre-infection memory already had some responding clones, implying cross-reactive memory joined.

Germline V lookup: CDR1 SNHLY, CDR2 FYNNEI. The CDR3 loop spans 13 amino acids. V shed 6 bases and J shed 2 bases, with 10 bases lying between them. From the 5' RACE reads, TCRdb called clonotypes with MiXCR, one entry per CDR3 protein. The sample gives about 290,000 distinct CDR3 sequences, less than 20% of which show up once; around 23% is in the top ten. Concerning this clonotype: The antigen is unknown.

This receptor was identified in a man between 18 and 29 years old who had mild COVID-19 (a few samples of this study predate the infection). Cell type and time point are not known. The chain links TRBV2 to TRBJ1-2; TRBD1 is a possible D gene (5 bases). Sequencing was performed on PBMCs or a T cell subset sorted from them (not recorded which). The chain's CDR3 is CASRGEGNYGYTF. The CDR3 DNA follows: TGTGCCAGCAGGGGGGAAGGGAACTATGGCTACACCTTC.